The 19 T cell receptor beta chains listed next were all sequenced from one sample in a study of T-cell memory formation after mild COVID-19. TCRdb ran MiXCR on the 5' RACE reads and lists one entry per CDR3 protein. Of roughly 400,000 distinct CDR3 sequences listed, approximately 25% are singletons. Sequenced input: PBMCs or a T cell subset sorted from them (not recorded which). The source of these receptors is an adult woman who had mild COVID-19 (a few samples of this study predate the infection). Cell type and time point are not known.

The chain links TRBV7-9 to TRBJ1-6; TRBD1 might be the D (5 bases). The germline gives CDR1 SEHNR, CDR2 FQNEAQ (reference sequence). This CDR3 has 14 amino acids. Trimming took off 11 bases at V and 1 base at J, with 12 bases between the two ends. The CDR3 spells CAVVGGSYNSPLHF. For the CDR3, the DNA is TGTGCCGTGGTGGGGGGATCCTATAATTCACCCCTCCACTTT.

V usage is TRBV20-1 and J usage is TRBJ2-7; TRBD2 matches 11 bases. Germline CDR1 reads DFQATT; CDR2 reads SNEGSKA (reference sequence). The V gene end was trimmed by 1 base and the J gene end by 0 bases; junction bases not matched to a gene: 2. The CDR3 runs to 15 residues. The CDR3, as DNA: TGCAGTGCTAGAGGGGGACTAGCGGACTCCTACGAGCAGTACTTC. Its protein product is CSARGGLADSYEQYF.

This sequence joins TRBV30 and TRBJ2-1; D is perhaps TRBD2 (5 bases). The CDR3 runs 15 residues. V was pared by 4 bases and J by 0 bases, with 13 bases between. Germline CDR1 and CDR2: GTSNPN and SVGIG (reference sequence). The CDR3 DNA sequence: TGTGCCTGGACTGGCGGGCTAAGCTCCTACAATGAGCAGTTCTTC. The encoded protein is CAWTGGLSSYNEQFF. Using reference TRBV30 and TRBJ2-1 for the parts outside the CDR3, the full variable domain is SQTIHQWPATLVQPVGSPLSLECTVEGTSNPNLYWYRQAAGRGLQLLFYSVGIGQISSEVPQNLSASRPQDRQFILSSKKLLLSDSGFYLCAWTGGLSSYNEQFFGPGTRLTVL.

The chain couples TRBV10-3 to TRBJ2-7; D is perhaps TRBD1 (5 bases). V lost 3 bases, J lost 6 bases, and 12 bases lay in between. CDR1 is ENHRY, CDR2 SYGVKD, per germline. The CDR3 runs to 13 residues. The CDR3 is CAISDPSGIEQYF. The CDR3, as DNA: TGTGCCATCAGTGACCCCTCAGGGATCGAGCAGTACTTC.

The rearrangement links TRBV25-1 to TRBJ1-2; D not certain. The CDR3 sequence is 10 residues long. V was trimmed by 7 bases and J by 6 bases, leaving 6 bases between them. The germline V gene has CDR1 MGHDK and CDR2 SYGVNS. The CDR3 here is CASKKDGYTF. The DNA of the CDR3 is TGTGCCAGCAAAAAGGATGGCTACACCTTC.

This sequence joins TRBV5-1 and TRBJ2-7; 7 nucleotides align to TRBD1. The length of the CDR3 is 15 residues. V lost 3 bases, J lost 0 bases, and 6 bases stayed unmatched. Per germline, CDR1 SGHRS and CDR2 YFSETQ. The CDR3 DNA is TGCGCCAGCAGCTCCTCGGGACAGCTCTCCTACGAGCAGTACTTC. Residues: CASSSSGQLSYEQYF.

There are a few counts of this clonotype. The V gene is TRBV5-1, the J gene TRBJ2-7; 8 bases are shared with TRBD2. This CDR3 has 14 amino acids. V lost 4 bases and J lost 2; bases outside the gene matches: 5. Germline V CDR1 and CDR2: SGHRS, YFSETQ. The CDR3 loop reads CASSPAGGTYEQYF. The CDR3 bases are TGCGCCAGCAGCCCGGCGGGGGGTACCTACGAGCAGTACTTC.

The V call is TRBV5-6, the J call TRBJ1-2; TRBD1 is a possible D gene (5 bases). The V gene lost 4 bases and the J gene lost 0 bases, with 16 bases spanning the gap. The CDR3 runs to 16 residues. From germline, CDR1 is SGHDT and CDR2 YYEEEE. The CDR3 loop is CASSPSWGPANYGYTF. In DNA, the CDR3 is TGTGCCAGCAGCCCGTCCTGGGGACCTGCTAACTATGGCTACACCTTC.

This clonotype has a handful of counts. V is TRBV23-1 and J is TRBJ1-6; perhaps TRBD1 as D (6 bases). TRBV23-1 is an open reading frame whose function is uncertain. Trimming took 6 bases from V and 4 from J, leaving 16 bases between them. This CDR3 comprises 16 residues. The CDR3, as DNA: TGCGCCAGCAGCGGTAGAAGGACAGCTTATAATTCACCCCTCCACTTT. Protein product: CASSGRRTAYNSPLHF.

This clonotype came up a few times. The chain joins TRBV15 to TRBJ2-7; D might be TRBD2 (6 bases). Germline CDR1 and CDR2: LNHNV and YYDKDF (reference sequence). V was trimmed by 1 base and J by 0 bases, leaving 10 bases between them. The CDR3 has 15 residues. This chain's CDR3 is CATSRGAGSSYEQYF. CDR3 nucleotides: TGTGCCACCAGCAGAGGAGCCGGGAGCTCCTACGAGCAGTACTTC.

This clonotype has a handful of counts. This rearrangement joins TRBV18 to TRBJ2-5; D is perhaps TRBD2 (5 bases). This CDR3 spans 14 amino acids. V was clipped by 0 bases and J by 4 bases, with 9 bases between them. Germline lookup yields CDR1 KGHSH and CDR2 LQKENI. CDR3 sequence: CASSPPNGVETQYF. Here the CDR3 DNA reads TGTGCCAGCTCACCACCTAACGGGGTAGAGACCCAGTACTTC.

V and J are TRBV12-3 or TRBV12-4 and TRBJ2-1, with 9 bases matching TRBD1. This CDR3 region has 13 residues. The junction had 3 bases not matched to a gene; V was cut back by 4 bases and J by 8 bases. The CDR3 DNA reads TGTGCCAGCAGTTCGGACAGGGGTTATGAGCAGTTCTTC. It encodes CASSSDRGYEQFF.

This clonotype occurred a few times. The rearrangement links TRBV6-6 to TRBJ2-3, with 10 positions matching TRBD2. Germline loops: CDR1 MNHNY, CDR2 SVGAGI (reference sequence). The V and J ends lost 7 bases and 2 bases, in that order; junction bases with no gene match: 3. The CDR3 contains 14 residues. DNA of the CDR3: TGTGCCAGCAAGCGGGAGGGCCACACAGATACGCAGTATTTT. Amino acids: CASKREGHTDTQYF.

This clonotype was seen a handful of times. The chain combines TRBV20-1 with TRBJ1-5; TRBD1 is a possible D gene (5 bases). This CDR3 contains 15 residues. With 1 base removed from V and 3 bases from J, the gap between germline ends came to 13 bases. Looked up from germline, CDR1 is DFQATT and CDR2 is SNEGSKA (reference sequence). The CDR3 DNA reads as TGCAGTGCTAGAGTTATACGGGGCAACAATCAGCCCCAGCATTTT. Its translation is CSARVIRGNNQPQHF.

The V and J genes are TRBV28 and TRBJ2-7; 7 bases are shared with TRBD1. Trimming at V came to 6 bases and at J to 0 bases, leaving 8 bases not matched to a gene. The CDR3 contains 15 residues. CDR1 and CDR2 (germline): MDHEN, SYDVKM. Here the CDR3 DNA reads TGTGCCAGCAGAACTACAGGGGCGCTCTCCTACGAGCAGTACTTC. Amino acids: CASRTTGALSYEQYF.

The chain has TRBV12-3 or TRBV12-4 and TRBJ2-7, with TRBD1 matching over 8 bases. With V trimmed by 6 bases and J by 6 bases, 4 bases remained unmatched. CDR3 size: 12 residues. The CDR3 DNA reads TGTGCCAGCAGCCCCGACAGGGGCGAGCAGTACTTC. Translation: CASSPDRGEQYF.

The chain has TRBV3-1 and TRBJ2-1, with D maybe TRBD2 (6 bases). The germline V gene has CDR1 LGHDT and CDR2 YNNKEL (reference sequence). Trimming took 4 bases from V and 8 from J, leaving 21 bases between them. The CDR3 runs 16 residues. CDR3: CASSLAASVLYYEQFF. The CDR3 bases are TGTGCCAGCAGCCTCGCCGCTAGCGTCCTTTATTATGAGCAGTTCTTC.

This clonotype has more than one count but fewer than ten. The rearrangement uses TRBV11-2 and TRBJ2-1; 9 bases agree with TRBD2. After removal of 3 bases from V and 10 bases from J, the junction contained 7 bases not matched to a gene. This CDR3 comprises 14 residues. CDR1 is SGHAT and CDR2 is FQNNGV in the germline V gene. The CDR3 coding sequence is TGTGCCAGCAGCTTTTTAGCGGGAGCATGGGAGCAGTTCTTC. Encoded protein: CASSFLAGAWEQFF.

The chain joins TRBV12-3 or TRBV12-4 to TRBJ1-2; a weak D match, TRBD1 (6 bases). This CDR3 is 14 amino acids long. V lost 3 bases and J lost 8, with 16 bases in between. The chain's CDR3 is CASSFSGGRMGYTF. In DNA, the CDR3 is TGTGCCAGCAGTTTCAGTGGGGGGCGAATGGGCTACACCTTC.